This T cell receptor (beta chain) is drawn from a study of spatial heterogeneity in lung cancer. Whole-study context: Alpha-chain sequences were consistently detected less often than beta-chain sequences. Mean representation of each unique TCR and UMI combination in the raw reads exceeded nine occurrences.

V gave up 7 bases and J gave up 0 bases, with 9 bases separating them. Germline CDR1 SEHNR, CDR2 FQNEAQ (reference sequence). This CDR3 region has 13 residues. TCRdb redid the calling of the 5' RACE reads with MiXCR, one entry per CDR3 protein. Here the sample spans fewer than 150,000 distinct CDR3 sequences, 10% to 11% being singletons. Findings and caveats of the study: Blood showed ubiquitous tumor TCRs more often at resection than at routine follow-up.

Turning to this clonotype: Its matching antigen is unknown.

The time point here: blood at routine non-recurrence follow-up after resection. The clonotype was recovered from a female donor with early-stage non-small cell lung cancer. The sample was PBMCs, taken at follow-up. This chain links TRBV7-9 with TRBJ1-1; D unresolved. The CDR3 DNA reads TGTGCCAGCACGAAGCCCCTGAACACTGAAGCTTTCTTT. Translation: CASTKPLNTEAFF.